This entry features one T cell receptor (beta chain) sequence. As yet, its antigen is unknown. Trimming at V came to 6 bases and at J to 5 bases, leaving 9 bases not matched to a gene. CDR3 length: 15 residues. The germline V gene has CDR1 ENHRY and CDR2 SYGVKD. Noted time point: peripheral blood 6 weeks after treatment start. These data belong to a study of PD-L1 blockade in urothelial cancer. Whole-study context: Prior chemotherapy ranged from 0 to 3 regimens per patient.

Overall study findings and caveats: Clonality of blood TCR below the median before treatment predicted better survival.

The assay was immunoSEQ multiplex PCR, and TCRdb's table has in-frame clones only and misses some. The sample records 100,000 to 150,000 clones, 86% being singletons. This sequence originates from a man in his forties or fifties with urothelial cancer. The sample in question was PBMCs, obtained around atezolizumab (anti-PD-L1) treatment. The J gene is TRBJ2-3, the V gene TRBV10-3; TRBD2 matches at 9 bases. CDR3 residues: CAISVAGDGGDTQYF. For the CDR3, the DNA is TGTGCCATCAGCGTAGCGGGAGATGGTGGAGATACGCAGTATTTT.